The following is a TCR beta chain sequence with its context. Produced via immunoSEQ multiplex PCR; TCRdb's table is partial and in-frame only. The table lists 43,000 or so clones, roughly 87% of them singletons, with over 15% in the top ten. The data were obtained in a study of blood T cell repertoires in COVID-19. Turning to the study itself: T cells, B-cell-depleted T cells, or PBMCs supplied cDNA or gDNA.

Trimming at V came to 4 bases and at J to 9 bases, leaving 7 bases not matched to a gene. CDR1 and CDR2 from the germline V gene are LGHDT and YNNKEL (reference sequence). CDR3 length equals 15 residues. The chain uses TRBV3-1 (or the pseudogene TRBV3-2) and TRBJ2-1; 12 nucleotides agree with TRBD2. The clonotype originates from a man aged 60 to 69 with active COVID-19. The sequenced sample was peripheral blood. The CDR3 is CASSRRTSGMVEQFF. The CDR3 DNA follows: TGTGCCAGCAGCCGGAGGACTAGCGGGATGGTTGAGCAGTTCTTC.